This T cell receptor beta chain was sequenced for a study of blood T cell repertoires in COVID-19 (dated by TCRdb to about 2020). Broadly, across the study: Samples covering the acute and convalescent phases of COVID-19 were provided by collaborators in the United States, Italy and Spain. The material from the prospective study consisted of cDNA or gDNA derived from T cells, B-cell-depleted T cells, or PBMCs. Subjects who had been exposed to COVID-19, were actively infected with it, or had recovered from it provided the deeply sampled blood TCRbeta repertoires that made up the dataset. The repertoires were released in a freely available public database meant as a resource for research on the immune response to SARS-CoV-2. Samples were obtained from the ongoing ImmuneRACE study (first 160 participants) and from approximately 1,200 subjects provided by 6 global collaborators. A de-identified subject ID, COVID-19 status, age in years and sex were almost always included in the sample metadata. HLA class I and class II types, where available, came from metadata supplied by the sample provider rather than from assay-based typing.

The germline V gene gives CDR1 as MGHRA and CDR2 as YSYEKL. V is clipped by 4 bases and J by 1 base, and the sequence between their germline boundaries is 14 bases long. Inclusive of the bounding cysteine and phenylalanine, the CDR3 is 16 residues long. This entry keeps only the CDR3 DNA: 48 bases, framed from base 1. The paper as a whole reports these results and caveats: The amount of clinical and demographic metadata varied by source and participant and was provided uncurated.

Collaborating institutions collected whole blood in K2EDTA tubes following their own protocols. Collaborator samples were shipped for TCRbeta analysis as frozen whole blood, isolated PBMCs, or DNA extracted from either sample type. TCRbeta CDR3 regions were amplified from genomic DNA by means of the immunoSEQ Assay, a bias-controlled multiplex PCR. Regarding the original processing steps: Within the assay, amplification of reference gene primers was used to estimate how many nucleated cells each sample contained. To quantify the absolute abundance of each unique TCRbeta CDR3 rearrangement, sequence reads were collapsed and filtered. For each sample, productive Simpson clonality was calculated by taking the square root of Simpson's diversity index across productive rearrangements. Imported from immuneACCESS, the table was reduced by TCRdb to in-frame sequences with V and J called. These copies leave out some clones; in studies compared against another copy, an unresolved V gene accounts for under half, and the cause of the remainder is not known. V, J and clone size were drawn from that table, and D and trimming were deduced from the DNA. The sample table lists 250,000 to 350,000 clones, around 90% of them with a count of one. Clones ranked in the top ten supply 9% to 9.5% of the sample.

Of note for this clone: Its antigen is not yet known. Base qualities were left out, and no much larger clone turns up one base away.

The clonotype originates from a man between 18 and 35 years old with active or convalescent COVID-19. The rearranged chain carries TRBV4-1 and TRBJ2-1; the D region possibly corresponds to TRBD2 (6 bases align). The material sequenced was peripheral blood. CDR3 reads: CASSPQIGGSYNEQFF. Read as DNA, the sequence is TGCGCCAGCAGCCCCCAAATCGGGGGTTCCTACAATGAGCAGTTCTTC.